Listed below are T cell receptor beta chains from one sample, sequenced in a study of cytomegalovirus exposure and HLA in healthy donors. Clones were read by immunoSEQ multiplex PCR, and TCRdb kept only the in-frame ones, dropping some. The sample has 95,000 to 150,000 clones; roughly 80% are singletons. Material: PBMCs. These receptor sequences come from a middle-aged woman in good health and CMV-seropositive. Both conserved end residues are part of each CDR3. The order of the fields is D gene, J gene, V gene, clone size, CDR3 DNA, CDR3 protein. The D gene is left open where the match is weak. Clone size is shown for a subset of rows, as once, few, many or a class of expanded clone.

>TRBD2|TRBJ2-3|TRBV27|NA
TGTGCCAGCAGTTCGGAGGGAGGGCCGGGGATACAGTATTTT
CASSSEGGPGIQYF
>NA|TRBJ1-3|TRBV2|NA
TGTGCCAGCAGGGGGGCGGACACCATATATTTT
CASRGADTIYF
>TRBD2|TRBJ2-7|TRBV9|NA
TGTGCCAGCAGCGTAGGCCCTAGCGGGACCTACGAGCAGTACTTC
CASSVGPSGTYEQYF
>TRBD1|TRBJ2-1|TRBV19|NA
TGTGCCAGTAGTGTAACCGGGACAGGGCTTGAGCAGTTCTTC
CASSVTGTGLEQFF
>NA|TRBJ1-4|TRBV19|NA
TGTGCCAGTACCGCCGAGTCGGGGGAGGCCCATGAAAAACTGTTTTTT
CASTAESGEAHEKLFF
>TRBD1|TRBJ1-1|TRBV6-6|NA
TGTGCCAGCAGAACAGGGGCGAACACTGAAGCTTTCTTT
CASRTGANTEAFF
>NA|TRBJ1-6|TRBV18|NA
TGTGCCAGCTCACCAAACAGTGCTTATAATTCACCCCTCCACTTT
CASSPNSAYNSPLHF
>TRBD1|TRBJ1-3|TRBV2|NA
TGTGCCAGCAGACAGGGGGCTGACACCATATATTTT
CASRQGADTIYF
>NA|TRBJ2-5|TRBV12-2|NA
TGTGCAAGTCGCTCCAGGGCTCGCGGGAGGGAGACCCAGTACTTC
CASRSRARGRETQYF
>TRBD2|TRBJ2-3|TRBV6-5|NA
TGTGCCAGCAGTTACTCGCGGGGGGGTGGCACAGATACGCAGTATTTT
CASSYSRGGGTDTQYF
>NA|TRBJ2-3|TRBV7-2|NA
TGTGCCAGCAGCCCCGGGGGGCCGGTCACAGATACGCAGTATTTT
CASSPGGPVTDTQYF
>TRBD1|TRBJ1-1|TRBV18|NA
TGTGCCAGCTCCCCGGGACAGGGTGCTGAAGCTTTCTTT
CASSPGQGAEAFF
>NA|TRBJ2-3|TRBV6-6|NA
TGTGCCAGCAGTTACGGTGACACAAGCACAGATACGCAGTATTTT
CASSYGDTSTDTQYF
>TRBD1|TRBJ1-4|TRBV16|NA
TGTGCCAGCAGCCAATCGACCGACAGGGGCCAAAATGAAAAACTGTTTTTT
CASSQSTDRGQNEKLFF
>NA|TRBJ2-1|TRBV18|NA
TGTGCCAGCTCACCACAACAGGGGGGGGTCAATGAGCAGTTCTTC
CASSPQQGGVNEQFF
>TRBD2|TRBJ2-5|TRBV7-2|NA
TGTGCCAGCAGCTGGGGGGGTCAAGAGACCCAGTACTTC
CASSWGGQETQYF
>NA|TRBJ2-5|TRBV25-1|NA
TGTGCCAGCGGGAGGACTGTGGACGAGACCCAGTACTTC
CASGRTVDETQYF
>NA|TRBJ2-7|TRBV30|NA
TGTGCCTGGAGTGTACAGGCCTACGAGCAGTACTTC
CAWSVQAYEQYF
>NA|TRBJ2-2|TRBV5-1|once
TGCGCCAGCAGCCCTTCGGGGATCACCGGGGAGCTGTTTTTT
CASSPSGITGELFF
>TRBD2|TRBJ2-7|TRBV4-3|NA
TGCGCCAGCAGCCAAGGGAGACTAGCGGGCGAGCAGTACTTC
CASSQGRLAGEQYF
>TRBD2|TRBJ2-1|TRBV27|NA
TGTGCCAGCAGTCCCCGGTTAGCGGGGGGGTACAATGAGCAGTTCTTC
CASSPRLAGGYNEQFF
>TRBD1|TRBJ1-3|TRBV18|NA
TGTGCCAGCTCACGTTCCGGGACAGGGAAAGCGCTCGGAAACACCATATATTTT
CASSRSGTGKALGNTIYF
>NA|TRBJ1-4|TRBV7-9|NA
TGTGCCAGCAGCTTAATGGAGGCCACTAATGAAAAACTGTTTTTT
CASSLMEATNEKLFF
>NA|TRBJ1-1|TRBV7-6|NA
TGTGCCAGCAGCTTACGGGGAGATCCGGCGGAAATGAACACTGAAGCTTTCTTT
CASSLRGDPAEMNTEAFF
>NA|TRBJ2-3|TRBV7-6|NA
TGTGCCAGCAGCTTAGCTCTGGATACGCAGTATTTT
CASSLALDTQYF
>TRBD1|TRBJ2-7|TRBV5-1|NA
TGCGCCAGCAGCTCCTCCCAGGGGGCAGTTGGCGAGCAGTACTTC
CASSSSQGAVGEQYF
>NA|TRBJ1-1|TRBV5-1|NA
TGCGCCAGCAGGGATGGACAGCCGAACACTGAAGCTTTCTTT
CASRDGQPNTEAFF
>NA|TRBJ1-2|TRBV27|NA
TGTGCCAGCAGACCTGCAGGGGAAGGAAGCTATGGCTACACCTTC
CASRPAGEGSYGYTF
>TRBD1|TRBJ1-6|TRBV7-9|NA
TGTGCCAGCAGTTCGTCCGGGACAGGGAGTAATTCACCCCTCCACTTT
CASSSSGTGSNSPLHF
>TRBD2|TRBJ2-3|TRBV2|NA
TGTGCCAGCGGGGGGGATGATACGCAGTATTTT
CASGGDDTQYF
>TRBD1|TRBJ2-7|TRBV5-1|NA
TGCGCCAGCAGCCTCGACAGGGCCTACGAGCAGTACTTC
CASSLDRAYEQYF
>TRBD2|TRBJ2-3|TRBV30|NA
TGTGCCTGGGCTAGCGGGGGGTTTGATGCGCAGTATTTT
CAWASGGFDAQYF
>NA|TRBJ1-1|TRBV9|NA
TGTGCCAGCAGCCTAGAGGGGGGGGGCGAAGCTTTCTTT
CASSLEGGGEAFF
>TRBD1|TRBJ1-1|TRBV10-2|NA
TGCGCCAGCAGCCCGGGACAGGGGGCGAGCACTGAAGCTTTCTTT
CASSPGQGASTEAFF
>TRBD2|TRBJ2-5|TRBV7-9|few
TGTGCCAGCAGCACCGGGACTAGCGGACAACTTCAAGAGACCCAGTACTTC
CASSTGTSGQLQETQYF
>TRBD1|TRBJ1-1|TRBV10-3|NA
TGTGCCATCAGGGACAGGGAAAACACTGAAGCTTTCTTT
CAIRDRENTEAFF
>TRBD1|TRBJ2-5|TRBV5-8|NA
TGTGCCAGCTCACAGGGGTACCAAGAGACCCAGTACTTC
CASSQGYQETQYF